Below, 15 T cell receptor beta chains from the same sample are listed, as sequenced in a study of blood T cell repertoires in COVID-19. Only in-frame clones appear in the TCRdb table, and some are missing; sequencing was by immunoSEQ multiplex PCR. The table has 95,000 to 100,000 clones, 90% to 95% seen once. The sample consisted of peripheral blood. These receptors originate from a man aged 50 to 59 with acute or convalescent COVID-19.

The rearrangement joins TRBV12-5 to TRBJ2-2; D possibly corresponds to TRBD2 (6 bases). Germline CDR1 LGHNT, CDR2 FRNRAP. V was trimmed by 5 bases and J by 0 bases, leaving 16 bases between them. CDR3 length: 17 amino acids. The chain's CDR3 is CASGAEEAGPNTGELFF. As DNA, the CDR3 is TGTGCTAGTGGTGCGGAGGAGGCGGGGCCGAACACCGGGGAGCTGTTTTTT.

The chain couples TRBV28 to TRBJ2-5; the match to TRBD2 covers 7 bases. The CDR3 is made up of 15 amino acids. CDR1 and CDR2 from the germline V gene are MDHEN and SYDVKM. V dropped 7 bases and J dropped 2; count of bases not matched to a gene: 10. CDR3 loop: CASKEAGLKQETQYF. In DNA form, the CDR3 reads TGTGCCAGCAAGGAAGCGGGGCTGAAACAAGAGACCCAGTACTTC.

This chain uses TRBV18 with TRBJ2-7; possible D gene TRBD1, 6 bases. There are 16 residues in the CDR3. V was shortened by 0 bases and J by 2 bases, with 14 bases between the two germline ends. Germline CDR1 and CDR2: KGHSH and LQKENI. The CDR3 region is CASSPPGRGSTYEQYF. The CDR3 region has the DNA TGTGCCAGCTCACCACCGGGAAGGGGGAGTACCTACGAGCAGTACTTC. The full variable domain, with the rest looked up from reference TRBV18 and TRBJ2-7, is NAGVMQNPRHLVRRRGQEARLRCSPMKGHSHVYWYRQLPEEGLKFMVYLQKENIIDESGMPKERFSAEFPKEGPSILRIQQVVRGDSAAYFCASSPPGRGSTYEQYFGPGTRLTVT.

CDR3 in amino acids: CSAQGQNTIYF. The CDR3 DNA reads TGCAGTGCCCAGGGGCAAAACACCATATATTTT. The chain is built from TRBV20-1 and TRBJ1-3; possible D gene TRBD1, 6 bases. There are 11 residues in the CDR3. Germline CDR1 is DFQATT and CDR2 is SNEGSKA (reference sequence). The V and J ends lost 6 bases and 6 bases respectively, with 9 bases between them.

The V and J genes are TRBV18 and TRBJ1-2; D is ambiguous. Germline CDR1 KGHSH, CDR2 LQKENI. The CDR3 runs to 13 residues. Trimming cost V 3 bases and J 1 base, with 6 bases left between them. CDR3 protein: CASSPRINYGYTF. The DNA for the CDR3 is TGTGCCAGCTCACCCAGGATTAACTATGGCTACACCTTC.

The CDR3 protein is CASSLYGGAVDTQYF. In DNA form, the CDR3 reads TGCGCCAGCAGCTTGTACGGGGGGGCGGTAGATACGCAGTATTTT. The chain uses TRBV5-1 and TRBJ2-3, with 8 bases that match TRBD2. The germline CDR1 and CDR2 sequences are SGHRS and YFSETQ. V trimming: 1 base; J trimming: 5 bases; junction bases outside the gene matches: 6. The CDR3 covers 15 residues.

This chain connects TRBV7-2 to TRBJ2-3; 12 nucleotides match TRBD2. V dropped 5 bases and J dropped 4; count of bases not matched to a gene: 13. The CDR3 sequence is 18 residues long. Germline lookup yields CDR1 SGHTA and CDR2 FQGNSA. The CDR3 is CASSPRTSGVANADTQYF. In DNA form, the CDR3 reads TGTGCCAGCAGCCCCCGGACTAGCGGGGTGGCTAACGCAGATACGCAGTATTTT.

The chain combines TRBV5-1 with TRBJ1-3; D call uncertain. Trimming shortened V by 3 bases and J by 0 bases, and 7 bases separated the two germline ends. The CDR3 loop spans 14 amino acids. Germline V gives CDR1 SGHRS, CDR2 YFSETQ. This CDR3 reads CASSWSGSGNTIYF. The CDR3 nucleotides are TGCGCCAGCAGCTGGAGTGGCTCTGGAAACACCATATATTTT.

Ten or more counts support this clone. This chain links TRBV9 with TRBJ2-7, with D possibly being TRBD1 (6 bases). V dropped 3 bases and J dropped 2 bases, with 9 bases sitting between them. Per the germline V gene, CDR1 is SGDLS and CDR2 is YYNGEE. The CDR3 contains 13 residues. The CDR3 region has the DNA TGTGCCAGCAGCGCACAGGGAGCCTACGAGCAGTACTTC. It yields the protein CASSAQGAYEQYF.

The rearrangement uses TRBV28 and TRBJ1-1, with TRBD1 as a possible D gene (6 bases). CDR3 length: 15 residues. V was pared by 5 bases and J by 0 bases, with 13 bases between. Germline lookup yields CDR1 MDHEN and CDR2 SYDVKM. The CDR3 sequence: CASSGGRGLNTEAFF. CDR3 nucleotide sequence: TGTGCCAGCAGTGGGGGCAGGGGTCTGAACACTGAAGCTTTCTTT.

The gene calls are TRBV5-5 and TRBJ2-3, with 11 bases that match TRBD2. The length of the CDR3 is 16 residues. Germline V lookup: CDR1 SGHKS, CDR2 YYEKEE (reference sequence). V dropped 4 bases and J dropped 2; count of bases not matched to a gene: 6. This CDR3 reads CASSRQLAGDTDTQYF. The CDR3 nucleotides are TGTGCCAGCAGCCGCCAACTAGCGGGGGACACAGATACGCAGTATTTT. Using reference TRBV5-5 and TRBJ2-3 for the parts outside the CDR3, the full variable domain is DAGVTQSPTHLIKTRGQQVTLRCSPISGHKSVSWYQQVLGQGPQFIFQYYEKEERGRGNFPDRFSARQFPNYSSELNVNALLLGDSALYLCASSRQLAGDTDTQYFGPGTRLTVL.

CDR3 region: CASSSSSVVGTEAFF. The CDR3 nucleotides are TGTGCCAGCAGCTCCTCTTCTGTCGTCGGCACTGAAGCTTTCTTT. The rearrangement links TRBV11-2 to TRBJ1-1; no clear D gene. Germline V gene sequence: CDR1 SGHAT, CDR2 FQNNGV. V lost 4 bases to trimming and J lost 4 bases, with 16 bases between them. This CDR3 contains 15 residues.

Here the CDR3 DNA reads TGTGCCAGCAGTTACTCGCCAGGGCCTCTCTATGGCTACACCTTC. Translated: CASSYSPGPLYGYTF. J is TRBJ1-2 and V is TRBV6-5, with D possibly being TRBD1 (5 bases). This CDR3 contains 15 residues. CDR1 and CDR2 from the germline V gene are MNHEY and SVGAGI. V lost 0 bases and J 4 bases, leaving 12 bases between the germline ends.

The CDR3 loop is CASSSGQGWTEAFF. CDR3 nucleotides: TGTGCCAGCAGCTCAGGACAGGGCTGGACTGAAGCTTTCTTT. The chain recombines TRBV11-1 with TRBJ1-1; TRBD1 agrees at 8 bases. V gave up 4 bases and J gave up 5 bases; unmatched junction bases: 6. Germline CDR1 and CDR2: SGHAT and FQDESV (reference sequence). The CDR3 contains 14 residues.

The J gene is TRBJ1-2, the V gene TRBV7-9, with D possibly matching TRBD1 (6 bases). V was clipped by 3 bases and J by 4 bases, with 15 bases between them. Germline values: CDR1 SEHNR, CDR2 FQNEAQ (reference sequence). This CDR3 has 15 amino acids. The CDR3, as DNA: TGTGCCAGCAGCTTCCAGACAGGCCCCTCCTATGGCTACACCTTC. Translating gives CASSFQTGPSYGYTF.